The rows below give T cell receptor beta chains drawn from one sample of a study of patients and donors after allogeneic stem cell transplantation. TCRdb fed the RT-PCR reads into MiXCR, producing one record per CDR3 protein. The sample records about 110,000 distinct CDR3 sequences, over 30% being singletons. The sequencing sample was made of blood, either unsorted or a sorted T cell fraction (not recorded which). The receptors shown here come from a human donor who was either an allogeneic HSCT recipient or a stem cell or donor lymphocyte infusion donor (not recorded which). It is not recorded whose cells these are; they may come from a transplant donor. The CDR3 runs from the conserved cysteine through the conserved F or W. A D gene is named only where the DNA matches it firmly. Expanded clones get a size class; other rows say once, few or many, or leave the size out.

NA	14	NA	TRBV12-3/TRBV12-4	TRBJ2-2	TGTGCCAGCAGCATGGTCCTAAAACCCGGGGAGCTGTTTTTT	CASSMVLKPGELFF
NA	16	NA	TRBV2	TRBJ1-5	TGTGCCAGCAGTGAAGTGCCTGGAGGATTGGTTCAGCCCCAGCATTTT	CASSEVPGGLVQPQHF
NA	15	TRBD2	TRBV7-2	TRBJ2-1	TGTGCCAGCAGCTTAGGCTCGACTAGCACCAATGAGCAGTTCTTC	CASSLGSTSTNEQFF
few	14	NA	TRBV12-3/TRBV12-4	TRBJ2-5	TGTGCCAGCAGTTTTAGACAGATGACGGAGACCCAGTACTTC	CASSFRQMTETQYF
few	13	NA	TRBV5-1	TRBJ2-3	TGCGCCAGCAGCCCTCAGAGTATAGATACGCAGTATTTT	CASSPQSIDTQYF
NA	15	NA	TRBV5-1	TRBJ2-1	TGCGCCAGCAGCTTGGACAATATGTCCTACAATGAGCAGTTCTTC	CASSLDNMSYNEQFF
NA	19	NA	TRBV5-1	TRBJ2-7	TGCGCCAGCAGTCTCCGGCCGGGTGTTGGGGTACTAGCCGATTACGAGCAGTACTTC	CASSLRPGVGVLADYEQYF
NA	13	NA	TRBV20-1	TRBJ2-1	TGCAGTGCTAGAGTTGCTATCACCAATGAGCAGTTCTTC	CSARVAITNEQFF
NA	15	TRBD2	TRBV6-5	TRBJ2-5	TGTGCCAGCAGTAGGGGACTATTGGGCCAAGAGACCCAGTACTTC	CASSRGLLGQETQYF
few	13	NA	TRBV20-1	TRBJ1-1	TGCAGTGCTAGAGCTCTGGCGGGGGCAGGGGCTTTCTTT	CSARALAGAGAFF
few	12	NA	TRBV29-1	TRBJ1-1	TGCAGCGTGTCCCGACAGAAGACTGAAGCTTTCTTT	CSVSRQKTEAFF
NA	18	TRBD2	TRBV29-1	TRBJ2-1	TGCAGCGTTGGGATTGATCACCTCTCTCTAGCGGGAGACAATGAGCAGTTCTTC	CSVGIDHLSLAGDNEQFF
NA	14	NA	TRBV6-1	TRBJ1-1	TGTGCCAGCAGTATGGGACGGTCGAACACTGAAGCTTTCTTT	CASSMGRSNTEAFF
NA	16	TRBD2	TRBV4-3	TRBJ2-2	TGCGCCAGCAGCCAAGCCCTAGCGGGACTTGCCGGGGAGCTGTTTTTT	CASSQALAGLAGELFF
few	14	NA	TRBV10-3	TRBJ2-1	TGTGCCATCAGTGTCACTAGCAGAAGCAATGAGCAGTTCTTC	CAISVTSRSNEQFF
once	14	NA	TRBV28	TRBJ1-5	TGTGCCAGCAGTTTAAGGGGGGCCGGACAGCCCCAGCATTTT	CASSLRGAGQPQHF
few	14	NA	TRBV5-1	TRBJ1-1	TGCGCCAGCAGTTTTGACAGACTGAACACTGAAGCTTTCTTT	CASSFDRLNTEAFF
NA	16	TRBD2	TRBV29-1	TRBJ2-3	TGCAGCGTTGAAGATGCTAGCGGGGGATATACAGATACGCAGTATTTT	CSVEDASGGYTDTQYF
NA	16	TRBD2	TRBV7-6	TRBJ2-1	TGTGCCAGCAGCTTAATCGTTGCGGGAGCTGGCAATGAGCAGTTCTTC	CASSLIVAGAGNEQFF
many	15	TRBD1	TRBV4-2	TRBJ1-4	TGTGCCAGCAGCCAAGGGGGACAGGGGACCGAAAAACTGTTTTTT	CASSQGGQGTEKLFF
NA	16	NA	TRBV12-3/TRBV12-4	TRBJ2-1	TGTGCCAGCAGTTTCGTAGCGACTAGCTCCTACAATGAGCAGTTCTTC	CASSFVATSSYNEQFF
NA	14	TRBD1	TRBV20-1	TRBJ1-5	TGCAGTGCAGAAGACAGGGAAAGCAATCAGCCCCAGCATTTT	CSAEDRESNQPQHF
NA	17	NA	TRBV6-2/TRBV6-3	TRBJ2-2	TGTGCCAGCAGTTCGACGGGACATCACTTCTACACCGGGGAGCTGTTTTTT	CASSSTGHHFYTGELFF
NA	16	NA	TRBV7-9	TRBJ2-1	TGTGCCAGCAGCTTAGCTGGCCTCACCCAGTACAATGAGCAGTTCTTC	CASSLAGLTQYNEQFF
once	16	TRBD2	TRBV5-1	TRBJ2-3	TGCGCCAGCAGCTATCCTGGACTAGCGGGAGTAGATACGCAGTATTTT	CASSYPGLAGVDTQYF
NA	16	NA	TRBV4-2	TRBJ2-3	TGTGCCAGCAGCCAAGTTGTAGCGGAGGGTCTGGATACGCAGTATTTT	CASSQVVAEGLDTQYF
NA	15	NA	TRBV5-1	TRBJ2-3	TGCGCCAGCAGCCTGACAGGGAGGGTCACAGATACGCAGTATTTT	CASSLTGRVTDTQYF
NA	13	NA	TRBV24-1	TRBJ2-1	TGTGCCACCAGGATGGGGAGCTCCAATGAGCAGTTCTTC	CATRMGSSNEQFF
NA	13	TRBD2	TRBV24-1	TRBJ2-7	TGTGCCACCTCGGGGGGGACCCCCTACGAGCAGTACTTC	CATSGGTPYEQYF
NA	8	NA	TRBV2	TRBJ2-5	TGTGCCAGCAGTTCCCAGTACTTC	CASSSQYF
NA	11	NA	TRBV20-1	TRBJ2-2	TGCAGTGCTAGAGACGGGGCAGAGCTGTTTTTT	CSARDGAELFF
NA	16	TRBD2	TRBV12-3/TRBV12-4	TRBJ2-4	TGTGCCAGCAGTTTGGGGGGGTTTCTTGCCAAAAACATTCAGTACTTC	CASSLGGFLAKNIQYF
few	12	NA	TRBV20-1	TRBJ1-2	TGCAGTGCTCACACAGGCATGAGGGGCTACACCTTC	CSAHTGMRGYTF
NA	13	NA	TRBV5-6	TRBJ2-3	TGTGCCAGCAGCCTACAACGGAAAGATACGCAGTATTTT	CASSLQRKDTQYF
few	15	TRBD2	TRBV28	TRBJ2-3	TGTGCCAGCAAGACCGGGACTAGCGGGAGCTGGGCGCAGTATTTT	CASKTGTSGSWAQYF
NA	15	TRBD1	TRBV20-1	TRBJ1-4	TGCAGTGCTAAAAAAGCCCGGGACAGGGGCCCCCCCCTGTTTTTT	CSAKKARDRGPPLFF
few	16	TRBD1	TRBV28	TRBJ1-4	TGTGCCAGCAGTTTTTCCCTGGGGACAGGGAAGGAAAAACTGTTTTTT	CASSFSLGTGKEKLFF